This T cell receptor beta chain was recovered during a study of T cells in Graves' hyperthyroidism and ophthalmopathy (dated by TCRdb to the late 2010s). Describing the broader study: Peripheral blood was sampled at the time of initial diagnosis, prior to any treatment. The approximately 100 discovery patients were randomly split 7:3 into training and test sets. Prospective prediction of ophthalmopathy was tested in an independent validation cohort of 18 to 20 hyperthyroidism patients and some 17 patients who later progressed to ophthalmopathy. The paper reports TCR Vbeta CDR3 sequencing of over 130 peripheral blood samples: around 45 ophthalmopathy, about 75 hyperthyroidism and 17 progressor patients. After sampling, hyperthyroidism patients received methimazole starting at 30 mg daily, and ophthalmopathy patients received high-dose intravenous methylprednisolone. In several Graves' hyperthyroidism patients, the study also compared T-cell repertoires from thyroid tissue with T-cell repertoires from blood. TCR V-J signatures able to tell the groups apart were searched for in a discovery cohort of 100 patients, of whom fewer than 45 had Graves' ophthalmopathy and about 60 had stable Graves' hyperthyroidism.

Moderately to severely active disease, a Clinical Activity Score of at least 3, a NOSPECS grade of at least 4, and a duration under 3 months were present in ophthalmopathy patients. Patients with uncontrolled infections, other autoimmune diseases, pregnancy or lactation were excluded. Diagnoses relied on clinical symptoms, serum thyroxine and TRAb, thyroid ultrasound and orbital computed tomography. Ficoll-Paque density gradient centrifugation was used to isolate PBMCs from about 9.4 ml of fresh peripheral blood. Total RNA was extracted using Trizol reagent, and RNA quality was assessed on an Agilent 2100 Bioanalyzer. The paper's findings and limits, for the study overall: Blood samples also contained most of the expanded thyroid clonotypes (frequency above 0.001), which suggests that blood repertoires may reflect thyroid immune responses. No statistical method was used to set the sample size in advance, and investigators knew the group allocation. A model built on a 13 V-J signature distinguished ophthalmopathy from stable hyperthyroidism, reaching about 89% sensitivity and about 81% specificity in cross-validation and 80%/75% in testing. In validation, progression to ophthalmopathy was predicted by the model with nearly 71% sensitivity and 72.22% specificity, a median of approximately 6.5 months before onset.

Amplification of TCR beta CDR3 regions was carried out from RNA transcripts. A first-round RT-PCR of the TCR CDR3 used the HTBI primer set with the Qiagen OneStep RT-PCR kit. A second multiplex PCR round built the libraries, followed by size selection and purification. Sequencing of the libraries was done on an Illumina HiSeq2000 using paired-end 100 bp reads. In the original analysis: SOAPnuke was used to process the raw data, with reads discarded if the reads contained adapters or uncalled bases, had a mean Phred below 15, or lacked an exact constant-primer or identifier match. High-quality paired reads were merged with COPE v1.2.5, and unique nucleotide sequences were defined as clonotypes. MiTCR v1.1 was used to align the clonotypes against IMGT TRBV, TRBD and TRBJ reference segments. Only V-J combinations with frequency above 0.0001, covering about 99% of repertoires, were analysed. A TCS score was defined as the ratio of F50 (clonal expansion) to E x V (chaos), with BLOSUM62-based TCRdist applied between CDR3 peptides within each V-J. Welch's t-statistics and random forest reduced 450 to 600 V-J features to 10 to 15, which were used in a naive Bayes classifier (R e1071). TCRdb reprocessed the public reads (quality trimming at Q25 with fastp, clone calling with MiXCR) and kept in-frame beta chains. A single entry per CDR3 protein holds the most common genes and DNA from its merged rows. The V and J calls and clone size come from TCRdb's table, not from the authors' own analysis. A total of roughly 280,000 distinct CDR3 sequences appear in this sample, over 15% of them only once. The top ten hold roughly 50% of the sample.

V trim: 4 bases; J trim: 8 bases; unmatched bases: 8. CDR1 and CDR2 (LNHDA, SQIVND) derive from the germline V gene (reference sequence). Including cysteine and phenylalanine, the CDR3 has 15 amino acids. CDR3 DNA is the only sequence kept; it has 45 bases, read in frame from the first base. Note on this clonotype: This receptor's antigen is unknown. Base-call qualities are not available, and no considerably larger clone is one nucleotide away.

Specimen: blood. The receptor chain draws on TRBV19 and TRBJ1-4, and TRBD1 matches 9 of the central bases. This receptor was identified in a woman between 55 and 75 years old with Graves' ophthalmopathy. The bases read TGTGCCAGTAGTAACACCGGGACAGGGAAAGAAAAACTGTTTTTT. Translated, it gives CASSNTGTGKEKLFF.